A single sample gave rise to the 5 T cell receptor beta chains below, sequenced in a study of T cells in Graves' hyperthyroidism and ophthalmopathy. Amplified TCR beta CDR3 regions derived from RNA transcripts. Primed by the HTBI set, a first-round RT-PCR was run on the TCR CDR3. TCRdb re-called the multiplex PCR reads through MiXCR, storing one row per CDR3 protein. The table has about 400,000 distinct CDR3 sequences, approximately 13% seen once. Material: blood. The receptors shown here come from a woman younger than 30 with Graves' hyperthyroidism.

At least ten counts were recorded for this clonotype. The rearrangement links TRBV6-2 or TRBV6-3 to TRBJ2-1; maybe TRBD2 (5 bases). Germline V gene lookup returns CDR1 MNHEY and CDR2 SVGEGT. The CDR3 totals 15 residues. The V end lost 6 bases, the J end lost 0 bases, and 12 bases lay between the germline ends. The CDR3 DNA sequence: TGTGCCAGCAGCCGTTTCGAGGGCTCCTACAATGAGCAGTTCTTC. Its translation: CASSRFEGSYNEQFF.

This clonotype was counted at least ten times. The chain links TRBV15 to TRBJ2-2, with unresolved D. Germline CDR1 reads LNHNV; CDR2 reads YYDKDF (reference sequence). The CDR3 sequence is 14 residues long. V was cut by 0 bases and J by 1 base, with 3 bases left in between. CDR3 protein: CATSRDMNTGELFF. The DNA for the CDR3 is TGTGCCACCAGCAGAGACATGAACACCGGGGAGCTGTTTTTT.

This clonotype was counted a few times. The rearrangement links TRBV28 to TRBJ1-6; maybe TRBD1 (5 bases). The CDR3 covers 16 residues. V was clipped by 6 bases and J by 0 bases, with 12 bases between them. CDR1 MDHEN and CDR2 SYDVKM come from the germline V gene. CDR3 amino acids: CASRPEGSSYNSPLHF. The CDR3 DNA follows: TGTGCCAGCAGACCCGAGGGGAGCTCCTATAATTCACCCCTCCACTTT.

In this sample, this clonotype turned up many times. The V gene is TRBV4-1, the J gene TRBJ2-5, with no clear D. CDR1 and CDR2 (germline): MGHRA, YSYEKL. This CDR3 region has 16 residues. Trimming left V 0 bases short and J 1 base short, with 12 bases between. The DNA for the CDR3 is TGCGCCAGCAGCCAAGAAAAATCCCGGGCCCAAGAGACCCAGTACTTC. It is translated as CASSQEKSRAQETQYF.

This clonotype was picked up many times. This sequence joins TRBV20-1 and TRBJ2-7; D unresolved. The CDR3 contains 12 residues. The ends were cut back, 1 base at V and 0 bases at J, with 4 bases in the middle. Germline CDR1 DFQATT, CDR2 SNEGSKA (reference sequence). The CDR3, as DNA: TGCAGTGCTAGAGGGGCCTCCTACGAGCAGTACTTC. Translation gives CSARGASYEQYF.